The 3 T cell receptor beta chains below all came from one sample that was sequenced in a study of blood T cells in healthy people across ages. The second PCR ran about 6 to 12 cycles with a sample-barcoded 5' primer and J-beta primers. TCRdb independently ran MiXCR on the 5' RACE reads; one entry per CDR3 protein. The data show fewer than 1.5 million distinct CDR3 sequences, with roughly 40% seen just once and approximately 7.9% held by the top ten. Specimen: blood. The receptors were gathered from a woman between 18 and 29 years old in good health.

The CDR3 loop reads CSALTGSYEQFF. The CDR3 coding sequence is TGCAGTGCACTTACAGGCTCCTACGAGCAGTTCTTC. The genes are TRBV20-1 and TRBJ2-1, with D possibly TRBD1 on 5 matching bases. Germline values: CDR1 DFQATT, CDR2 SNEGSKA (reference sequence). V lost 6 bases, J lost 10 bases, and 16 bases lay in between. The CDR3 is made up of 12 amino acids.

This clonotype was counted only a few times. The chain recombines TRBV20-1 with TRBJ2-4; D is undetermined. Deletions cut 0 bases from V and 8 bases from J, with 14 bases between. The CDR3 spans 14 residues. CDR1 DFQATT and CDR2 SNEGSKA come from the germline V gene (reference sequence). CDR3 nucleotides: TGCAGTGCTAGAGAAGTACCCCTTTCGGACATTCAGTACTTC. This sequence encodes CSAREVPLSDIQYF.

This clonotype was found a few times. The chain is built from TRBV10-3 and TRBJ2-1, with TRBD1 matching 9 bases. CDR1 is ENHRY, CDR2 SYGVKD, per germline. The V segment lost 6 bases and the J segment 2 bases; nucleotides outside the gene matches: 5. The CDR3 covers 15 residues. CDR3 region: CAISTTGGAYNEQFF. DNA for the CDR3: TGTGCCATCAGCACTACAGGGGGCGCCTACAATGAGCAGTTCTTC.